The clone carrying this T cell receptor beta chain was picked up a small number of times. The CDR3 loop spans 15 amino acids. The trim removed 7 bases at V and 8 bases at J, leaving 9 bases unmatched. Germline V CDR1 and CDR2: MDHEN, SYDVKM. The data derive from a study of blood T cell repertoires in COVID-19. Background on the study: From the United States, Italy and Spain came samples of acute and convalescent COVID-19.

Under the authors' procedure: Estimates of nucleated cell counts were drawn from the amplification of reference gene primers. Produced via immunoSEQ multiplex PCR; TCRdb's table is partial and in-frame only. The DNA gave D and trimming, while V, J and clone size come from that table. The sample includes 200,000 to 300,000 clones, 75% to 95% of them seen just once. This clonotype was sampled from a person aged 18 to 35 with COVID-19, enrolled during active disease. Specimen: peripheral blood. The rearrangement uses TRBV28 and TRBJ1-4; 11 nucleotides line up with TRBD1. CDR3 amino acids: CASTLAGTGGEKLFF. The DNA of the CDR3 is TGTGCCAGCACTCTTGCAGGGACAGGGGGGGAAAAACTGTTTTTT. The variable domain in full, with the rest retrieved from reference TRBV28 and TRBJ1-4, is DVKVTQSSRYLVKRTGEKVFLECVQDMDHENMFWYRQDPGLGLRLIYFSYDVKMKEKGDIPEGYSVSREKKERFSLILESASTNQTSMYLCASTLAGTGGEKLFFGSGTQLSVL.